A single sample gave rise to the 31 T cell receptor beta chains below, sequenced in a study of shared T cell receptors in the human thymus. The protocol was immunoSEQ multiplex PCR, while the TCRdb copy is restricted to in-frame clones and leaves out a portion. The data show approximately 400,000 clones, approximately 95% seen once. The specimen was thymocytes. The receptors were sampled from a human donor.

The chain is built from TRBV27 and TRBJ1-1, with D unclear. In germline, CDR1 is MNHEY, CDR2 SMNVEV (reference sequence). Trimming took 6 bases from V and 1 from J, leaving 21 bases between them. The CDR3 is 17 amino acids. The CDR3 is CASSPKKGWPPNTEAFF. In DNA form, the CDR3 reads TGTGCCAGCAGCCCCAAGAAGGGTTGGCCACCGAACACTGAAGCTTTCTTT.

The gene calls are TRBV27 and TRBJ2-5; 9 bases map to TRBD2. Germline CDR1 and CDR2: MNHEY and SMNVEV (reference sequence). J gave up 6 bases and V 5 bases, and 10 bases lay outside the gene matches. There are 15 residues in the CDR3. Here the CDR3 reads CASSPGLAGRKTQYF. The CDR3 DNA sequence: TGTGCCAGCAGTCCGGGACTAGCAGGGCGAAAGACCCAGTACTTC.

The chain combines TRBV4-1 with TRBJ2-3, with 9 bases matching TRBD1. Trimming took 0 bases from V and 3 from J; bases not matched to a gene: 10. The CDR3 spans 18 residues. The germline V gene has CDR1 MGHRA and CDR2 YSYEKL. The CDR3 bases are TGCGCCAGCAGCCAAGATGTGACAGGGGGGAAGACTACAGATACGCAGTATTTT. Translated, it gives CASSQDVTGGKTTDTQYF.

The V call is TRBV4-3, the J call TRBJ1-2; tentative D call: TRBD1 (6 bases). This CDR3 contains 15 residues. V was shortened by 0 bases and J by 6 bases, with 14 bases between the two germline ends. CDR1 is LGHNA and CDR2 is YSLEER in the germline V gene. The CDR3 sequence is CASSQDHGGADGYTF. CDR3 DNA: TGCGCCAGCAGCCAAGATCATGGGGGGGCGGATGGCTACACCTTC.

The V and J genes are TRBV6-4 and TRBJ1-1; possibly TRBD1 for D (5 bases). V lost 6 bases, J lost 2 bases, and 19 bases lay in between. There are 16 residues in the CDR3. Germline loops: CDR1 MRHNA, CDR2 SNTAGT. The CDR3 sequence: CASRRWGQGPNTEAFF. In DNA form, the CDR3 reads TGTGCCAGCAGGAGGTGGGGTCAGGGCCCTAACACTGAAGCTTTCTTT.

Worth noting for this clone: Within the sample, other DNA sequences also encode this same CDR3. V and J are TRBV7-9 and TRBJ1-5; D not resolved. Germline V gives CDR1 SEHNR, CDR2 FQNEAQ (reference sequence). Trimming removed 1 base from V and 1 base from J, with 5 bases in between. This CDR3 comprises 14 residues. The chain's CDR3 is CASSLEGSNQPQHF. In DNA, the CDR3 is TGTGCCAGCAGCTTAGAAGGAAGCAATCAGCCCCAGCATTTT.

The chain couples TRBV7-2 to TRBJ2-2; D is unresolved. V was pared by 4 bases and J by 3 bases, with 15 bases between. CDR3 length: 16 amino acids. CDR1 is SGHTA, CDR2 FQGNSA, per germline. The CDR3 DNA sequence: TGTGCCAGCAGCTGCCCCCCGGCGGAGTACACCGGGGAGCTGTTTTTT. It specifies CASSCPPAEYTGELFF.

The chain combines TRBV14 with TRBJ2-7, with D unresolved. The germline V gene has CDR1 SGHDN and CDR2 FVKESK. The CDR3 contains 10 residues. CDR3 coding DNA: TGTGCCAGCAGCCAATTCGGCGTGGGGGTC. Encoded protein: CASSQFGVGV.

This clone came up a few times. The chain recombines TRBV7-9 with TRBJ1-5; TRBD1 matches at 10 bases. The trim removed 5 bases at V and 4 bases at J, leaving 5 bases unmatched. This CDR3 comprises 15 residues. The germline V gene has CDR1 SEHNR and CDR2 FQNEAQ (reference sequence). The DNA for the CDR3 is TGTGCCAGCAGCGGGGACAGGGGACGGAATCAGCCCCAGCATTTT. Amino acids: CASSGDRGRNQPQHF.

The chain's CDR3 is CASAGEDWNYGYTF. CDR3 sequence (DNA): TGCGCCAGCGCTGGGGAGGATTGGAACTATGGCTACACCTTC. The chain combines TRBV5-1 with TRBJ1-2; D not certain. Germline loops: CDR1 SGHRS, CDR2 YFSETQ. Trimming removed 7 bases from V and 2 bases from J, with 15 bases in between. This CDR3 comprises 14 residues.

This chain uses TRBV18 with TRBJ1-4, with unresolved D. The V and J ends lost 0 bases and 3 bases respectively, with 8 bases between them. The CDR3 has 15 residues. CDR1 and CDR2 (germline): KGHSH, LQKENI. CDR3 region: CASSPPARSNEKLFF. DNA for the CDR3: TGTGCCAGCTCACCACCGGCTCGATCTAATGAAAAACTGTTTTTT.

The gene calls are TRBV5-1 and TRBJ1-2; a possible D gene is TRBD1 (5 bases). This CDR3 spans 12 amino acids. Germline V gene sequence: CDR1 SGHRS, CDR2 YFSETQ. V was trimmed by 4 bases and J by 3 bases, leaving 7 bases between them. The CDR3 reads CASSPQDYGYTF. CDR3 nucleotides: TGCGCCAGCAGCCCACAGGACTATGGCTACACCTTC.

The rearrangement joins TRBV6-1 to TRBJ2-5; D may match TRBD1 or TRBD2 (5 bases each). This CDR3 contains 13 residues. The germline V gene has CDR1 MNHNS and CDR2 SASEGT. V was shortened by 8 bases and J by 3 bases, with 13 bases between the two germline ends. The CDR3 region is CASDTLGEETQYF. The DNA for the CDR3 is TGTGCCAGCGACACACTAGGGGAAGAGACCCAGTACTTC.

This chain joins TRBV18 and TRBJ2-1; 10 nucleotides agree with TRBD2. Germline assignment: CDR1 KGHSH and CDR2 LQKENI. The V and J ends lost 5 bases and 5 bases, in that order; junction bases with no gene match: 21. This CDR3 has 20 residues. The CDR3 spells CASSSRGGAAPSGRHNEQFF. CDR3 in DNA: TGTGCCAGCTCATCAAGGGGGGGCGCGGCCCCTAGCGGGAGACACAATGAGCAGTTCTTC.

The chain combines TRBV11-1 with TRBJ1-2; D might be TRBD1 (5 bases). Germline V lookup: CDR1 SGHAT, CDR2 FQDESV (reference sequence). The CDR3 is made up of 16 amino acids. V shed 5 bases and J shed 0 bases, with 16 bases lying between them. The CDR3 protein is CASSPGPFQTNYGYTF. The CDR3 DNA reads TGTGCCAGCAGCCCGGGACCGTTCCAAACTAACTATGGCTACACCTTC.

The CDR3 region has the DNA TGTGCCAGCAGTCCCCGGCTGGGAGCGGGAGCGTCCTACGAGCAGTACTTC. As protein: CASSPRLGAGASYEQYF. The chain uses TRBV27 and TRBJ2-7; 8 nucleotides match TRBD2. V shed 5 bases, J shed 1 base, and the junction held 13 bases outside the gene matches. The CDR3 is 17 residues long. Per the germline V gene, CDR1 is MNHEY and CDR2 is SMNVEV (reference sequence).

The gene calls are TRBV6-5 and TRBJ2-7, with 9 bases fitting TRBD2. The length of the CDR3 is 13 residues. Trimming took 6 bases from V and 3 from J; bases not matched to a gene: 3. CDR1 MNHEY and CDR2 SVGAGI come from the germline V gene. CDR3 protein: CASSLSGGYEQYF. The CDR3 DNA sequence: TGTGCCAGCAGCCTTAGCGGGGGCTACGAGCAGTACTTC.

The rearrangement links TRBV27 to TRBJ2-1; 9 bases align to TRBD2. CDR1 and CDR2 (germline): MNHEY, SMNVEV (reference sequence). Trimming removed 4 bases from V and 8 bases from J; junction bases left unmatched: 9. The CDR3 consists of 15 residues. CDR3 nucleotides: TGTGCCAGCAGTTGCGGGGGGGACGCAGACCATGAGCAGTTCTTC. Protein: CASSCGGDADHEQFF.

The chain joins TRBV28 to TRBJ1-1; no firm D call. V shed 6 bases and J shed 11 bases, with 25 bases lying between them. The CDR3 loop spans 15 amino acids. Germline V gene lookup returns CDR1 MDHEN and CDR2 SYDVKM. In DNA, the CDR3 is TGTGCCAGCAGCGCCTTCTGCAGTGTTTGTAGATACGCTTTCTTT. This sequence encodes CASSAFCSVCRYAFF.

This clone has a single count. CDR3 coding DNA: TGTGCCAGCAGTCCCTCGGGGCCTAGAAGTGAGTTTCGCACCGGGGAGCTGTTTTTT. It encodes CASSPSGPRSEFRTGELFF. This chain uses TRBV28 with TRBJ2-2; either TRBD1 or TRBD2 may supply D (5 bases each). The CDR3 length is 19 residues. The V end lost 5 bases, the J end lost 4 bases, and 26 bases lay between the germline ends. The germline V gene encodes CDR1 MDHEN and CDR2 SYDVKM.

This chain links TRBV9 with TRBJ1-2, with D perhaps matching TRBD1 (6 bases). Trimming pared 5 bases from V and 7 bases from J, leaving 18 bases between. The CDR3 is 14 residues long. Germline CDR1 is SGDLS and CDR2 is YYNGEE. The CDR3 DNA sequence: TGTGCCAGCAGTCAGTGGGCCTCACAGGGTGGCTACACCTTC. Amino acid sequence: CASSQWASQGGYTF.

The gene calls are TRBV4-3 and TRBJ2-7; possibly TRBD1 or TRBD2 for D (6 bases each). The CDR3 consists of 14 residues. V lost 1 base to trimming and J lost 7 bases, with 14 bases between them. CDR1 and CDR2 from the germline V gene are LGHNA and YSLEER. CDR3 residues: CASSQGATGREQYF. The CDR3 DNA is TGCGCCAGCAGCCAAGGAGCCACAGGGAGGGAGCAGTACTTC.

This clone is a singleton in its sample. The chain has TRBV7-8 and TRBJ1-5, with 10 nucleotides matching TRBD1. Germline V gives CDR1 SGHVS, CDR2 FQNEAQ. There are 18 residues in the CDR3. V gave up 2 bases and J gave up 5 bases; unmatched junction bases: 12. CDR3 sequence: CASSLSPRQGATDQPQHF. CDR3 sequence (DNA): TGTGCCAGCAGCTTATCACCTCGACAGGGGGCCACGGATCAGCCCCAGCATTTT. Together with reference TRBV7-8 and TRBJ1-5, the CDR3 gives the full variable domain: GAGVSQSPRYKVAKRGQDVALRCDPISGHVSLFWYQQALGQGPEFLTYFQNEAQLDKSGLPSDRFFAERPEGSVSTLKIQRTQQEDSAVYLCASSLSPRQGATDQPQHFGDGTRLSIL.

The chain carries TRBV5-1 and TRBJ2-7; 7 bases agree with TRBD1. CDR3 length: 16 amino acids. Germline V lookup: CDR1 SGHRS, CDR2 YFSETQ. J gave up 3 bases and V 7 bases, and 16 bases lay outside the gene matches. In DNA, the CDR3 is TGCGCCAGCGCCGACTGCCACAGGGGAGAACACTACGAGCAGTACTTC. It encodes CASADCHRGEHYEQYF.

The V and J genes are TRBV19 and TRBJ2-5; 13 nucleotides line up with TRBD2. Germline assignment: CDR1 LNHDA and CDR2 SQIVND (reference sequence). The CDR3 totals 16 residues. With 4 bases clipped from V and 2 bases from J, the junction kept 4 bases outside the gene matches. CDR3 sequence reads: CASSTGTSGTQETQYF. In nucleotides, the CDR3 is TGTGCCAGTAGTACCGGGACTAGCGGGACTCAAGAGACCCAGTACTTC.

This clone was detected only once. V gene TRBV6-4 combines with J gene TRBJ2-3, with D unresolved. The V gene lost 2 bases and the J gene lost 7 bases, with 16 bases spanning the gap. Germline CDR1 reads MRHNA; CDR2 reads SNTAGT. The CDR3 has 15 residues. This chain's CDR3 is CASSDGQAQWNTQYF. CDR3 nucleotides: TGTGCCAGCAGTGACGGGCAGGCCCAATGGAATACGCAGTATTTT.

The J gene is TRBJ1-4, the V gene TRBV4-1, with 7 nucleotides matching TRBD1. This CDR3 has 15 amino acids. Germline V gene lookup returns CDR1 MGHRA and CDR2 YSYEKL. V lost 2 bases to trimming and J lost 7 bases; unmatched junction nucleotides: 7. CDR3 DNA: TGCGCCAGCAGCCAACCCGACAGGGTGGGTGAAAAACTGTTTTTT. It specifies CASSQPDRVGEKLFF.

V gene TRBV10-2 combines with J gene TRBJ2-3; D is possibly TRBD1 (8 bases). Trimming shortened V by 6 bases and J by 0 bases, and 13 bases separated the two germline ends. The germline V gene encodes CDR1 WSHSY and CDR2 SAAADI. This CDR3 contains 15 residues. The CDR3 nucleotides are TGCGCCAGCAGCAACAGGGGGGGAAGCACAGATACGCAGTATTTT. Its translation is CASSNRGGSTDTQYF.

The chain uses TRBV10-3 and TRBJ2-1; 7 bases are shared with TRBD2. The CDR3 runs 16 residues. The junction had 15 bases not matched to a gene; V was cut back by 3 bases and J by 10 bases. Germline V gene sequence: CDR1 ENHRY, CDR2 SYGVKD. The DNA for the CDR3 is TGTGCCATCAGTGACCCGACTAGTGGGGGGGGAGTCGAGCAGTTCTTC. Its translation: CAISDPTSGGGVEQFF.

This rearrangement joins TRBV19 to TRBJ1-1; TRBD1 matches at 7 bases. V dropped 5 bases and J dropped 0; count of bases not matched to a gene: 3. The CDR3 consists of 14 residues. Per the germline V gene, CDR1 is LNHDA and CDR2 is SQIVND (reference sequence). The CDR3 DNA follows: TGTGCCAGTAGTGGGACAGACATGAACACTGAAGCTTTCTTT. Translated: CASSGTDMNTEAFF.

This sequence joins TRBV4-2 and TRBJ2-7, with D possibly matching TRBD1 (6 bases). Germline V lookup: CDR1 LGHNA, CDR2 YNFKEQ. Trimming stripped 3 bases from V and 8 bases from J, with 11 bases between. The CDR3 covers 12 residues. This CDR3 reads CASSQPGDKQYF. Written as DNA, the CDR3 is TGTGCCAGCAGCCAGCCCGGGGACAAGCAGTACTTC.